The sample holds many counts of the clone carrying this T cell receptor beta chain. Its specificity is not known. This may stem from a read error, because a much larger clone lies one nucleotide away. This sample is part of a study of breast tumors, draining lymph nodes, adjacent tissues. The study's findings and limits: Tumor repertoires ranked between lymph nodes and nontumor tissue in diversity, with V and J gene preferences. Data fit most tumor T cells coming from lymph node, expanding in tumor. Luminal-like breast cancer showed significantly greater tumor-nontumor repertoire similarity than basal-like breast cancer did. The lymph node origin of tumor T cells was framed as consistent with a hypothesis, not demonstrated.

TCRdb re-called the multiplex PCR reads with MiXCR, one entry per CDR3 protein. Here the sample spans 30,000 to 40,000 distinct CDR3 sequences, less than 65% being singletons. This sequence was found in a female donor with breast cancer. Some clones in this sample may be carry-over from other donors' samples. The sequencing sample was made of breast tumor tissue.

Written as DNA, the CDR3 is TGCAGTGCTAGAACCCGGACAGGGGGCACTAAGTCCTACGAGCAGTACTTC. As protein: CSARTRTGGTKSYEQYF. This rearrangement joins TRBV20-1 to TRBJ2-7; the match to TRBD1 covers 11 bases. Trimming cost V 2 bases and J 1 base; bases outside gene matches: 10. The CDR3 length is 17 residues. Germline values: CDR1 DFQATT, CDR2 SNEGSKA (reference sequence).